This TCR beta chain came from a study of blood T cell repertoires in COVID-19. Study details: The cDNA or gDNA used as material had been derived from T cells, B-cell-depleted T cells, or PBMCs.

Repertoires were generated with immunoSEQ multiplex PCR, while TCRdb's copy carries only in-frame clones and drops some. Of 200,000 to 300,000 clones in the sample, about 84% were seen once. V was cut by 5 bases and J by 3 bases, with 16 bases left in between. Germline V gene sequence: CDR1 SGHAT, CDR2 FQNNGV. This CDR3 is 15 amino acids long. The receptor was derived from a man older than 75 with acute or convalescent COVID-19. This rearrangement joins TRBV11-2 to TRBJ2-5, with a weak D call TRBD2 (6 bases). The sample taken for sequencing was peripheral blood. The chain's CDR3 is CASSPGWRGEETQYF. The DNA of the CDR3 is TGTGCCAGCAGCCCTGGGTGGAGGGGCGAAGAGACCCAGTACTTC. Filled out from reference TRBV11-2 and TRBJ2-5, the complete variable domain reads EAGVAQSPRYKIIEKRQSVAFWCNPISGHATLYWYQQILGQGPKLLIQFQNNGVVDDSQLPKDRFSAERLKGVDSTLKIQPAKLEDSAVYLCASSPGWRGEETQYFGPGTRLLVL.